This T cell receptor (beta chain) stems from a study of cytomegalovirus exposure and HLA in healthy donors. Study-level findings and limits: Associated with cytomegalovirus, according to the listing, were around 160 TCR beta chains.

PCR amplification relied on 60 Vbeta primers (plus 13 Jbeta primers). As originally analysed: Later reanalysis found around 84 million unique TCR beta chains, around 10 million of them shared. Data came from immunoSEQ multiplex PCR; TCRdb stores just in-frame clones and leaves some out. The V and J calls and clone size are taken from that table; D and trimming were inferred from the DNA. Among about 250,000 clones listed, about four fifths were seen once. As concerns this clone: Its antigen is as yet unknown.

The source is a girl aged 2 to 9 in good health and CMV-seronegative. The sequenced material came from PBMCs.

This CDR3 reads CASSYQQGNGYTF. The DNA for the CDR3 is TGTGCCAGCAGCTACCAACAGGGGAATGGCTACACCTTC. The chain recombines TRBV5-4 with TRBJ1-2, with 7 nucleotides matching TRBD1. V lost 3 bases and J lost 6; bases outside the gene matches: 5. The CDR3 runs to 13 residues. In germline, CDR1 is SGHNT, CDR2 YYREEE (reference sequence).